This TCR beta chain emerged from a study of response to subunit inactivated influenza vaccine. The study's findings and limits: A suggestion made by the authors is that each seasonal influenza vaccination recruits few new T cells.

On this clonotype: Its target is not known.

The CDR3 is 15 amino acids. Trimming took 1 base from V and 0 from J, leaving 9 bases between them. TCRdb recomputed calls from the RT-PCR reads with MiXCR, one row per CDR3 protein. The sample gives hundreds of thousands of distinct CDR3 sequences, around 15% of which show up once; 7.5% to 8% is in the top ten. The TCR was taken from a man aged 50-59 years who received an inactivated influenza vaccine. V gene TRBV12-3 or TRBV12-4 combines with J gene TRBJ1-1; a weak D match, TRBD1 (6 bases). Sequenced material: PBMCs from blood, taken 14 to 15 days before vaccination. The DNA for the CDR3 is TGTGCCAGCAGTTTAGGGACAGTTATGAACACTGAAGCTTTCTTT. Its protein product is CASSLGTVMNTEAFF.